This T cell receptor (beta chain) was observed in a study of shared clonotypes between healthy human individuals. Study at large: The donor group consisted of two women and three men, aged 18 to 49. CD4 naive cells filled three plates per donor, CD4 memory three, CD8 naive two and CD8 memory one.

With CCR7-negative CD45RA+ TemRA cells, CD45RO+ cells were combined in CD8 memory. Profiled with immunoSEQ multiplex PCR; TCRdb holds only in-frame clones, not every one. The data show approximately 640,000 clones, roughly 87% seen once. Germline CDR1 is SEHNR and CDR2 is FQNEAQ (reference sequence). This CDR3 is built from 15 residues. Whole-study findings and limits: Clonotype sharing across donors was expected to vary with sequencing depth.

Remarks on this clone: What it recognizes is unknown. One junction end disagrees with the germline gene, perhaps due to a read error. The same CDR3 also results from other DNA sequences found in this sample.

This TCR was sampled from a man younger than 30 in good health. Some clones in this sample may be carry-over from other donors' samples. The chain links TRBV7-9 to TRBJ2-1, with TRBD2 identical over 10 bases. Material for sequencing was memory CD8+ T cells from PBMCs. The subset: CD45RO+ cells pooled with CCR7-negative TemRA cells. The CDR3 nucleotides are TGTGCCAGCAGCCTAGCGGGAGCCTCCTACAATGAGCAGTTCTTC. Amino acids: CASSLAGASYNEQFF. Based on the CDR3 plus reference TRBV7-9 and TRBJ2-1, the full variable domain is DTGVSQNPRHKITKRGQNVTFRCDPISEHNRLYWYRQTLGQGPEFLTYFQNEAQLEKSRLLSDRFSAERPKGSFSTLEIQRTEQGDSAMYLCASSLAGASYNEQFFGPGTRLTVL.